A selection of T cell receptor beta chains follows, all from one sample in a study of beta chain features in type 1 diabetes. The assay was immunoSEQ multiplex PCR, and TCRdb's table has in-frame clones only and misses some. The sample has around 710,000 clones; about an eighth are singletons. Sequencing used naive CD4+ T cells from blood. All receptors derive from a man aged 25-45 years with type 1 diabetes. Each CDR3 is given with its conserved first and last residue. D genes are given only for firm matches. Clone sizes are given selectively: once, few, many, or a class where the clone is expanded.

J gene: TRBJ2-3
clone size: NA
V gene: TRBV25-1
D gene: NA
CDR3 protein: CASRGGRDTQYF
CDR3 DNA: TGTGCCAGCAGAGGGGGGAGAGATACGCAGTATTTT

J gene: TRBJ2-7
clone size: few
V gene: TRBV7-9
D gene: NA
CDR3 protein: CASSLGQGRHEQYF
CDR3 DNA: TGTGCCAGCAGCTTAGGCCAGGGACGGCACGAGCAGTACTTC

J gene: TRBJ2-3
clone size: NA
V gene: TRBV7-2
D gene: TRBD1
CDR3 protein: CASSPQTGETDTQYF
CDR3 DNA: TGTGCCAGCAGCCCCCAGACAGGGGAGACAGATACGCAGTATTTT

J gene: TRBJ1-2
clone size: NA
V gene: TRBV4-3
D gene: NA
CDR3 protein: CASSPSRIGGYTF
CDR3 DNA: TGCGCCAGCAGCCCGTCCAGAATCGGTGGCTACACCTTC

J gene: TRBJ2-2
clone size: NA
V gene: TRBV5-6
D gene: TRBD2
CDR3 protein: CASSRGLARTGELFF
CDR3 DNA: TGTGCCAGCAGCAGGGGACTAGCAAGAACCGGGGAGCTGTTTTTT

J gene: TRBJ2-7
clone size: NA
V gene: TRBV29-1
D gene: NA
CDR3 protein: CSARGQGLSYEQYF
CDR3 DNA: TGCAGCGCCCGAGGGCAGGGACTGTCCTACGAGCAGTACTTC

J gene: TRBJ1-5
clone size: NA
V gene: TRBV6-5
D gene: TRBD1
CDR3 protein: CASSPTGSGNQPQHF
CDR3 DNA: TGTGCCAGCAGCCCGACAGGGTCCGGCAATCAGCCCCAGCATTTT

J gene: TRBJ2-5
clone size: NA
V gene: TRBV25-1
D gene: NA
CDR3 protein: CASTRGEEETQYF
CDR3 DNA: TGTGCCAGCACTCGAGGGGAGGAGGAGACCCAGTACTTC

J gene: TRBJ2-2
clone size: NA
V gene: TRBV28
D gene: NA
CDR3 protein: CATPASRGNTGELFF
CDR3 DNA: TGTGCCACCCCAGCTTCCAGGGGAAACACCGGGGAGCTGTTTTTT

J gene: TRBJ2-2
clone size: NA
V gene: TRBV29-1
D gene: NA
CDR3 protein: CSVEEQGFGELFF
CDR3 DNA: TGCAGCGTTGAAGAGCAGGGTTTCGGGGAGCTGTTTTTT

J gene: TRBJ2-5
clone size: NA
V gene: TRBV15
D gene: NA
CDR3 protein: CATSRGGPETQYF
CDR3 DNA: TGTGCCACCAGCAGGGGAGGCCCCGAGACCCAGTACTTC

J gene: TRBJ2-5
clone size: NA
V gene: TRBV11-2
D gene: NA
CDR3 protein: CASSFPGRGETQYF
CDR3 DNA: TGTGCCAGCAGCTTTCCGGGCCGCGGGGAGACCCAGTACTTC

J gene: TRBJ1-5
clone size: few
V gene: TRBV7-2
D gene: NA
CDR3 protein: CASSLGASGTHQPQHF
CDR3 DNA: TGTGCCAGCAGCTTAGGAGCATCAGGGACGCATCAGCCCCAGCATTTT

J gene: TRBJ2-1
clone size: few
V gene: TRBV11-2
D gene: NA
CDR3 protein: CASSLVGSRNEQFF
CDR3 DNA: TGTGCCAGCAGCTTAGTTGGATCTAGAAATGAGCAGTTCTTC

J gene: TRBJ2-3
clone size: few
V gene: TRBV2
D gene: NA
CDR3 protein: CASSEAGGSTDTQYF
CDR3 DNA: TGTGCCAGCAGTGAAGCGGGTGGCTCCACAGATACGCAGTATTTT

J gene: TRBJ1-6
clone size: few
V gene: TRBV7-6
D gene: NA
CDR3 protein: CASSLGRGGYSPLHF
CDR3 DNA: TGTGCCAGCAGCTTAGGTCGGGGGGGGTATTCACCCCTCCACTTT

J gene: TRBJ2-5
clone size: few
V gene: TRBV6-1
D gene: NA
CDR3 protein: CASSEARGGRLPWETQYF
CDR3 DNA: TGTGCCAGCAGTGAAGCTAGGGGGGGAAGGCTTCCGTGGGAGACCCAGTACTTC

J gene: TRBJ1-1
clone size: NA
V gene: TRBV5-4
D gene: NA
CDR3 protein: CASSLERGTAMPNTEAFF
CDR3 DNA: TGTGCCAGCAGCTTGGAACGCGGGACCGCGATGCCGAACACTGAAGCTTTCTTT

J gene: TRBJ2-1
clone size: few
V gene: TRBV7-2
D gene: NA
CDR3 protein: CASSLSFTGNEQFF
CDR3 DNA: TGTGCCAGCAGCTTAAGCTTTACAGGGAACGAGCAGTTCTTC

J gene: TRBJ1-5
clone size: NA
V gene: TRBV29-1
D gene: NA
CDR3 protein: CSVDGGANQPQHF
CDR3 DNA: TGCAGCGTTGACGGGGGGGCTAATCAGCCCCAGCATTTT

J gene: TRBJ2-7
clone size: NA
V gene: TRBV7-9
D gene: NA
CDR3 protein: CASSLVGSGSYEQYF
CDR3 DNA: TGTGCCAGCAGCTTAGTTGGGAGCGGCTCCTACGAGCAGTACTTC

J gene: TRBJ2-1
clone size: few
V gene: TRBV7-2
D gene: NA
CDR3 protein: CASSFRQASSYNEQFF
CDR3 DNA: TGTGCCAGCAGCTTTCGACAGGCGAGCTCCTACAATGAGCAGTTCTTC

J gene: TRBJ2-7
clone size: few
V gene: TRBV9
D gene: NA
CDR3 protein: CASSGQLAYEQYF
CDR3 DNA: TGTGCCAGCTCAGGACAGCTAGCCTACGAGCAGTACTTC

J gene: TRBJ2-1
clone size: few
V gene: TRBV5-1
D gene: NA
CDR3 protein: CASSLDGLQTYNEQFF
CDR3 DNA: TGCGCCAGCAGCTTGGACGGACTACAAACCTACAATGAGCAGTTCTTC

J gene: TRBJ2-5
clone size: NA
V gene: TRBV7-9
D gene: TRBD1
CDR3 protein: CASSYRTGGETQYF
CDR3 DNA: TGTGCCAGCAGCTACAGGACAGGGGGAGAGACCCAGTACTTC

J gene: TRBJ1-3
clone size: few
V gene: TRBV9
D gene: NA
CDR3 protein: CASKTGNTIYF
CDR3 DNA: TGTGCCAGCAAAACTGGAAACACCATATATTTT

J gene: TRBJ2-3
clone size: few
V gene: TRBV30
D gene: TRBD1
CDR3 protein: CAWSVLQGWPDTQYF
CDR3 DNA: TGTGCCTGGAGTGTACTACAGGGGTGGCCAGATACGCAGTATTTT

J gene: TRBJ2-3
clone size: NA
V gene: TRBV29-1
D gene: NA
CDR3 protein: CSVDGGGTDTQYF
CDR3 DNA: TGCAGCGTTGATGGCGGAGGGACAGATACGCAGTATTTT

J gene: TRBJ2-7
clone size: few
V gene: TRBV9
D gene: TRBD1
CDR3 protein: CASSVAQGANDEQYF
CDR3 DNA: TGTGCCAGCAGCGTCGCACAGGGGGCAAATGACGAGCAGTACTTC

J gene: TRBJ1-1
clone size: NA
V gene: TRBV4-3
D gene: NA
CDR3 protein: CASSQAGGPPGGYKNTEAFF
CDR3 DNA: TGCGCCAGCAGCCAAGCTGGGGGGCCGCCGGGCGGATACAAGAACACTGAAGCTTTCTTT

J gene: TRBJ1-2
clone size: few
V gene: TRBV5-1
D gene: NA
CDR3 protein: CASRRQDQANYGYTF
CDR3 DNA: TGCGCCAGCAGACGACAGGACCAAGCTAACTATGGCTACACCTTC

J gene: TRBJ1-1
clone size: NA
V gene: TRBV7-2
D gene: NA
CDR3 protein: CASSSGTVNTEAFF
CDR3 DNA: TGTGCCAGCAGCTCCGGGACGGTGAACACTGAAGCTTTCTTT

J gene: TRBJ2-5
clone size: NA
V gene: TRBV5-4
D gene: NA
CDR3 protein: CASSPKRSGETQYF
CDR3 DNA: TGTGCCAGCAGCCCCAAGCGATCGGGGGAGACCCAGTACTTC

J gene: TRBJ1-6
clone size: few
V gene: TRBV5-6
D gene: NA
CDR3 protein: CASSPTDRDYSPLHF
CDR3 DNA: TGTGCCAGCAGTCCCACCGATAGGGACTATTCACCCCTCCACTTT

J gene: TRBJ1-2
clone size: NA
V gene: TRBV29-1
D gene: TRBD1
CDR3 protein: CSVLDRGPFYTF
CDR3 DNA: TGCAGCGTCTTGGACAGGGGACCTTTCTACACCTTC

J gene: TRBJ1-1
clone size: NA
V gene: TRBV18
D gene: NA
CDR3 protein: CASSSDRLNTEAFF
CDR3 DNA: TGTGCCAGCTCATCGGACAGATTGAACACTGAAGCTTTCTTT

J gene: TRBJ1-1
clone size: few
V gene: TRBV4-3
D gene: NA
CDR3 protein: CASSQEPGAIAFF
CDR3 DNA: TGCGCCAGCAGCCAAGAACCTGGGGCTATCGCTTTCTTT

J gene: TRBJ1-1
clone size: NA
V gene: TRBV6-5
D gene: TRBD1
CDR3 protein: CASSSDRGNTEAFF
CDR3 DNA: TGTGCCAGCAGTTCCGACAGGGGGAACACTGAAGCTTTCTTT

J gene: TRBJ2-7
clone size: NA
V gene: TRBV29-1
D gene: NA
CDR3 protein: CSVEAGSREQYF
CDR3 DNA: TGCAGCGTTGAAGCAGGGAGTCGCGAGCAGTACTTC

J gene: TRBJ2-2
clone size: NA
V gene: TRBV7-9
D gene: TRBD1
CDR3 protein: CASSPGTGYTGELFF
CDR3 DNA: TGTGCCAGCAGCCCGGGGACAGGTTACACCGGGGAGCTGTTTTTT

J gene: TRBJ2-7
clone size: NA
V gene: TRBV28
D gene: NA
CDR3 protein: CASSLGGGHGYEQYF
CDR3 DNA: TGTGCCAGCAGTTTGGGAGGGGGCCATGGGTACGAGCAGTACTTC

J gene: TRBJ2-2
clone size: NA
V gene: TRBV7-2
D gene: NA
CDR3 protein: CASSVHLATETYTGELFF
CDR3 DNA: TGTGCCAGCAGCGTCCATCTAGCGACGGAGACCTACACCGGGGAGCTGTTTTTT

J gene: TRBJ1-2
clone size: few
V gene: TRBV19
D gene: TRBD1
CDR3 protein: CATADRVLIPNYGYTF
CDR3 DNA: TGTGCCACTGCCGACAGGGTTTTAATCCCAAACTATGGCTACACCTTC

J gene: TRBJ2-1
clone size: few
V gene: TRBV7-9
D gene: NA
CDR3 protein: CASTHRGQSSYNEQFF
CDR3 DNA: TGTGCCAGCACCCATCGGGGACAAAGCTCCTACAATGAGCAGTTCTTC

J gene: TRBJ1-1
clone size: few
V gene: TRBV15
D gene: NA
CDR3 protein: CATSRGEGRTEAFF
CDR3 DNA: TGTGCCACCAGCAGAGGAGAAGGGCGGACTGAAGCTTTCTTT

J gene: TRBJ1-5
clone size: few
V gene: TRBV6-6
D gene: NA
CDR3 protein: CASSYSEGVQPQHF
CDR3 DNA: TGTGCCAGCAGTTACTCCGAGGGGGTTCAGCCCCAGCATTTT

J gene: TRBJ1-2
clone size: few
V gene: TRBV7-9
D gene: NA
CDR3 protein: CASSPGAMNYGYTF
CDR3 DNA: TGTGCCAGCAGCCCTGGGGCGATGAACTATGGCTACACCTTC

J gene: TRBJ1-2
clone size: NA
V gene: TRBV7-2
D gene: NA
CDR3 protein: CASSPAGSGNYGYTF
CDR3 DNA: TGTGCCAGCAGCCCCGCCGGTTCGGGGAACTATGGCTACACCTTC

J gene: TRBJ1-1
clone size: few
V gene: TRBV29-1
D gene: TRBD1
CDR3 protein: CSVAGTGGAITEAFF
CDR3 DNA: TGCAGCGTCGCCGGGACAGGGGGCGCGATCACTGAAGCTTTCTTT

J gene: TRBJ2-1
clone size: NA
V gene: TRBV5-1
D gene: TRBD2
CDR3 protein: CASSPGLVSNEQFF
CDR3 DNA: TGCGCCAGCAGCCCGGGACTAGTGAGCAATGAGCAGTTCTTC

J gene: TRBJ2-1
clone size: few
V gene: TRBV7-9
D gene: NA
CDR3 protein: CASSSPLWGFNNEQFF
CDR3 DNA: TGTGCCAGCAGCTCACCCCTGTGGGGGTTTAACAATGAGCAGTTCTTC

J gene: TRBJ2-7
clone size: NA
V gene: TRBV19
D gene: NA
CDR3 protein: CATTGTLSYEQYF
CDR3 DNA: TGTGCCACGACCGGGACACTTTCCTACGAGCAGTACTTC

J gene: TRBJ2-5
clone size: NA
V gene: TRBV5-8
D gene: NA
CDR3 protein: CASSLLSPQYF
CDR3 DNA: TGTGCCAGCAGCTTGCTAAGTCCTCAGTACTTC

J gene: TRBJ2-1
clone size: few
V gene: TRBV7-8
D gene: TRBD2
CDR3 protein: CASSLRAGGPPNNEQFF
CDR3 DNA: TGTGCCAGCAGCTTACGAGCGGGGGGCCCTCCCAACAATGAGCAGTTCTTC

J gene: TRBJ2-5
clone size: NA
V gene: TRBV5-4
D gene: TRBD1
CDR3 protein: CNYQEIRGQEETQYF
CDR3 DNA: TGTAATTACCAGGAAATCAGGGGGCAGGAAGAGACCCAGTACTTC

J gene: TRBJ2-7
clone size: NA
V gene: TRBV15
D gene: TRBD1
CDR3 protein: CAVTRDRGVGEQYF
CDR3 DNA: TGTGCCGTAACGAGGGACAGGGGCGTGGGGGAGCAGTACTTC

J gene: TRBJ1-2
clone size: few
V gene: TRBV7-2
D gene: NA
CDR3 protein: CASSPPGQYGYTF
CDR3 DNA: TGTGCCAGCAGCCCACCAGGCCAGTATGGCTACACCTTC

J gene: TRBJ1-1
clone size: NA
V gene: TRBV14
D gene: TRBD1
CDR3 protein: CASSQRDRVDVVTEAFF
CDR3 DNA: TGTGCCAGCAGCCAGAGGGACAGGGTGGATGTTGTAACTGAAGCTTTCTTT

J gene: TRBJ1-1
clone size: NA
V gene: TRBV29-1
D gene: NA
CDR3 protein: CSSAGGLNTEAFF
CDR3 DNA: TGCAGCTCTGCGGGGGGCCTGAACACTGAAGCTTTCTTT